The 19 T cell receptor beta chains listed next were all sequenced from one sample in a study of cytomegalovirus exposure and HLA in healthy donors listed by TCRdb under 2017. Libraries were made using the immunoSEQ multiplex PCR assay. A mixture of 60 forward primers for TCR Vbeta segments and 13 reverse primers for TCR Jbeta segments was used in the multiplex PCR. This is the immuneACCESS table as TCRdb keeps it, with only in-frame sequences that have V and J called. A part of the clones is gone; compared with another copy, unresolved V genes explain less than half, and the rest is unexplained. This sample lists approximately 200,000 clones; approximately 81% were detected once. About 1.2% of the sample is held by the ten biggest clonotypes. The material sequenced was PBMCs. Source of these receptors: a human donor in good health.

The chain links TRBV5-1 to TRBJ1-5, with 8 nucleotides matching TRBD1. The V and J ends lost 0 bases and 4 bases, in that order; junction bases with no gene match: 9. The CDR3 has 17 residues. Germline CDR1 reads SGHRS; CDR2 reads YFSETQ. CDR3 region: CASSLVPRDRNNQPQHF. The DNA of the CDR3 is TGCGCCAGCAGCTTGGTACCTCGGGACAGGAATAATCAGCCCCAGCATTTT.

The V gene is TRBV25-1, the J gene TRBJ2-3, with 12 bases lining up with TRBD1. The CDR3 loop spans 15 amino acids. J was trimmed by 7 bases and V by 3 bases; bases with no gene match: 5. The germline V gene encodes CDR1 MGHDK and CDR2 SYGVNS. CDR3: CASSEGTGGLYTQYF. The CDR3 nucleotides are TGTGCCAGCAGTGAGGGGACAGGGGGCCTATATACGCAGTATTTT.

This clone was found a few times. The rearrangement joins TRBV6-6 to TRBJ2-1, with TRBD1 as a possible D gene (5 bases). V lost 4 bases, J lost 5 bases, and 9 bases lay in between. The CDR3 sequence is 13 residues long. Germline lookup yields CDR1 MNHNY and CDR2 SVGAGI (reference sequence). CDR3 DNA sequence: TGTGCCAGCAGTTTGATCAGGGACAATGAGCAGTTCTTC. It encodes CASSLIRDNEQFF.

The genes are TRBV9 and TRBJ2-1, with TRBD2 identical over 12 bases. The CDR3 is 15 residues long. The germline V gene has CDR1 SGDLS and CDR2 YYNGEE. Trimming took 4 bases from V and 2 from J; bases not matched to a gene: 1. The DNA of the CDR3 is TGTGCCAGCAGCCTAGCGGGAGGGCCCTACAATGAGCAGTTCTTC. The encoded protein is CASSLAGGPYNEQFF.

The CDR3 here is CASSQNPGYNEQFF. In DNA, the CDR3 is TGTGCCAGCAGCCAGAACCCGGGCTACAATGAGCAGTTCTTC. The V gene is TRBV7-2, the J gene TRBJ2-1; D uncertain. The CDR3 spans 14 residues. The V end lost 5 bases, the J end lost 3 bases, and 11 bases lay between the germline ends. CDR1 and CDR2 from the germline V gene are SGHTA and FQGNSA.

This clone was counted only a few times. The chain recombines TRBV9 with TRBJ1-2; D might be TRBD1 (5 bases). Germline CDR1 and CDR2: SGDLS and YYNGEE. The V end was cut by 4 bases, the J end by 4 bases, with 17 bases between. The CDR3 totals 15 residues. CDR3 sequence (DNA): TGTGCCAGCAGCCCTCCAGGGCAGACAGTCTATGGCTACACCTTC. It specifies CASSPPGQTVYGYTF.

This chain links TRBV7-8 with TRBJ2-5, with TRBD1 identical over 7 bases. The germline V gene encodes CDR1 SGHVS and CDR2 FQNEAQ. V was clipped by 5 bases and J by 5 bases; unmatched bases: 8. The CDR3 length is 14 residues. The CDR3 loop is CASSTRQGRETQYF. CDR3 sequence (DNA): TGTGCCAGCAGCACTAGACAGGGTAGGGAGACCCAGTACTTC.

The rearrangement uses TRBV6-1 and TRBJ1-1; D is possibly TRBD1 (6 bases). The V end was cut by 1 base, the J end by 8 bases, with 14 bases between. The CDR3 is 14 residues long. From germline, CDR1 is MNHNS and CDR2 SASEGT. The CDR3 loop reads CASSEDGGKGEAFF. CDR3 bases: TGTGCCAGCAGTGAAGATGGGGGCAAGGGCGAAGCTTTCTTT.

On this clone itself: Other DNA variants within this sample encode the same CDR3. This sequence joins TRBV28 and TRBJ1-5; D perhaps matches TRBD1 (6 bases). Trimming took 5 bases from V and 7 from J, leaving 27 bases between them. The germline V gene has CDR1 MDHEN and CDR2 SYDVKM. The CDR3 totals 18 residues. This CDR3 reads CASSALVPGQEGRQPQHF. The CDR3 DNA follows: TGTGCCAGCAGTGCCTTGGTACCGGGACAAGAAGGTCGGCAGCCCCAGCATTTT. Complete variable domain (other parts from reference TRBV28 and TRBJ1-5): DVKVTQSSRYLVKRTGEKVFLECVQDMDHENMFWYRQDPGLGLRLIYFSYDVKMKEKGDIPEGYSVSREKKERFSLILESASTNQTSMYLCASSALVPGQEGRQPQHFGDGTRLSIL.

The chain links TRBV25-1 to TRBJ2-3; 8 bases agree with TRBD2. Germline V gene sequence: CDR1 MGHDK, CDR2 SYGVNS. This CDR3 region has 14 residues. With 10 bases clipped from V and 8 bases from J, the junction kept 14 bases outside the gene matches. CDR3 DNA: TGTGCCACCCGAAGGTCAGCGGGGGCCGGTACGCAGTATTTT. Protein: CATRRSAGAGTQYF.

The CDR3 coding sequence is TGTGCCAGCAGCCCCCGGTGGGGGGAGGGCACTGAAGCTTTCTTT. Amino acids: CASSPRWGEGTEAFF. The chain is built from TRBV9 and TRBJ1-1; possibly TRBD1 for D (5 bases). The CDR3 contains 15 residues. V lost 4 bases, J lost 4 bases, and 17 bases lay in between. The germline V gene encodes CDR1 SGDLS and CDR2 YYNGEE.

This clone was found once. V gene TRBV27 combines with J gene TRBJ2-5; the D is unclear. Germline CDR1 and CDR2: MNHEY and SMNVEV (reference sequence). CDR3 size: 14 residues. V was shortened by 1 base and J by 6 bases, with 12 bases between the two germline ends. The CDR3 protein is CASSLFSAQKTQYF. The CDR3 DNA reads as TGTGCCAGCAGTTTATTTTCAGCGCAGAAGACCCAGTACTTC.

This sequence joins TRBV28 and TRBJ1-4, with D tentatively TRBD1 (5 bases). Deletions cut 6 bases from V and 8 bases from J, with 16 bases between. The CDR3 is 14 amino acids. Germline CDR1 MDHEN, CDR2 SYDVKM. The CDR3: CASSVRISGEKLFF. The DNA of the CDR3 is TGTGCCAGCAGCGTAAGGATTTCAGGGGAAAAACTGTTTTTT.

CDR3 bases: TGTGCCAGAAGCTTAGGGCAGGGGATTATGGACACTGAAGCTTTCTTT. It yields the protein CARSLGQGIMDTEAFF. The chain links TRBV7-5 to TRBJ1-1; the table assigns TRBD1, which was not confirmed against the DNA. TRBV7-5 represents a pseudogene. CDR3 size: 16 residues.

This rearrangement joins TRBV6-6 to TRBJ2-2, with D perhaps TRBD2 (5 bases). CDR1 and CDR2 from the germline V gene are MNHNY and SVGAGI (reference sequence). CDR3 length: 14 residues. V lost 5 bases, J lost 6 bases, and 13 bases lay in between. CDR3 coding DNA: TGTGCCAGCAGTCAACTCCTAGCAGCCGGGGAGCTGTTTTTT. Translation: CASSQLLAAGELFF.

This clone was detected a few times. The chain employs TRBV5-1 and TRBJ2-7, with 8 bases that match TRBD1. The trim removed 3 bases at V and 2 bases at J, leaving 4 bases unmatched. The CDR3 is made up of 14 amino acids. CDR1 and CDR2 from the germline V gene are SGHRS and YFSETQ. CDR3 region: CASSYGQGAYEQYF. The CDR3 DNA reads TGCGCCAGCAGCTACGGACAGGGCGCCTACGAGCAGTACTTC.

CDR3 amino acids: CASSGAGQGKAGELFF. In nucleotides, the CDR3 is TGTGCCAGCAGTGGCGCGGGACAGGGGAAGGCCGGGGAGCTGTTTTTT. This chain links TRBV6-6 with TRBJ2-2; 10 bases fit TRBD1. J was trimmed by 6 bases and V by 5 bases; bases with no gene match: 9. This CDR3 contains 16 residues. The germline CDR1 and CDR2 sequences are MNHNY and SVGAGI (reference sequence).

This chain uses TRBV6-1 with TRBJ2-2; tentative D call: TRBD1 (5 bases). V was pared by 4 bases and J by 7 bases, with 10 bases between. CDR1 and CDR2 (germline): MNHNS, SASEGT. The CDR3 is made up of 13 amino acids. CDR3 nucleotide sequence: TGTGCCAGCAGTGCCCAGGGTAGCGGGGAGCTGTTTTTT. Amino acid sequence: CASSAQGSGELFF.

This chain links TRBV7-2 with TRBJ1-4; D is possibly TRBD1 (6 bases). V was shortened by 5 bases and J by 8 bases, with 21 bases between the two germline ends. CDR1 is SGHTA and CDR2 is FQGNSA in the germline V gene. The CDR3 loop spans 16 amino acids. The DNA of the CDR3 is TGTGCCAGCAGCATCAACCCACAGGGCCTGGGCGAAAAACTGTTTTTT. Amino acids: CASSINPQGLGEKLFF.